The 6 T cell receptor beta chains below were found in one sample sequenced in a study of T-cell reconstitution after alpha-beta-depleted transplantation in children. Unique molecular identifiers were used to barcode this TCRbeta library. TCRdb redid the calling of the PCR reads with MiXCR, one entry per CDR3 protein. The sample holds about 290,000 distinct CDR3 sequences, roughly a tenth seen once. The specimen was PBMCs, collected before TCRalphabeta/CD19-depleted stem cell transplant. The receptor source for this set is a boy under two years old with acute myeloid leukemia, due to receive a stem cell transplant.

This clonotype has ten or more counts. The rearrangement links TRBV3-1 to TRBJ2-1; TRBD2 matches at 14 bases. Per the germline V gene, CDR1 is LGHDT and CDR2 is YNNKEL (reference sequence). Trimming cost V 2 bases and J 9 bases; bases outside gene matches: 6. This CDR3 spans 16 amino acids. CDR3 DNA: TGTGCCAGCAGCCAACGACTAGCGGGGGGGCCGGGTGAGCAGTTCTTC. Translation gives CASSQRLAGGPGEQFF.

This chain connects TRBV13 to TRBJ2-7; perhaps TRBD1 as D (5 bases). The CDR3 has 16 residues. Trimming took off 0 bases at V and 5 bases at J, with 17 bases between the two ends. Germline V gene lookup returns CDR1 PRHDT and CDR2 FYEKMQ (reference sequence). The chain's CDR3 is CASSLGRDPRGHEQYF. The CDR3 DNA follows: TGTGCCAGCAGCTTAGGCCGAGACCCAAGGGGCCACGAGCAGTACTTC. Filled out from reference TRBV13 and TRBJ2-7, the complete variable domain reads AAGVIQSPRHLIKEKRETATLKCYPIPRHDTVYWYQQGPGQDPQFLISFYEKMQSDKGSIPDRFSAQQFSDYHSELNMSSLELGDSALYFCASSLGRDPRGHEQYFGPGTRLTVT.

This clonotype was seen a few times. The CDR3 is CASSLDDRGSYEQYF. CDR3 in DNA: TGCGCCAGCAGCTTGGATGACAGGGGATCCTACGAGCAGTACTTC. The chain has TRBV5-1 and TRBJ2-7; TRBD1 aligns across 8 bases. This CDR3 is built from 15 residues. J lost 1 base, V lost 0 bases, and 3 bases had no gene match. Germline V CDR1 and CDR2: SGHRS, YFSETQ. The full variable domain, completed using reference TRBV5-1 and TRBJ2-7, is KAGVTQTPRYLIKTRGQQVTLSCSPISGHRSVSWYQQTPGQGLQFLFEYFSETQRNKGNFPGRFSGRQFSNSRSEMNVSTLELGDSALYLCASSLDDRGSYEQYFGPGTRLTVT.

This clonotype was counted only a few times. CDR3 sequence (DNA): TGTGCCAGCAGTTTTGGAGGTTATTCCTACGAGCAGTACTTC. Residues: CASSFGGYSYEQYF. The rearrangement joins TRBV12-3 or TRBV12-4 to TRBJ2-7; weak D call: TRBD2 (5 bases). The V end was cut by 3 bases, the J end by 1 base, with 10 bases between. This CDR3 region has 14 residues.

The CDR3 nucleotides read TGTGCCAGTAGTAACGGGAGAAACACCGGGGAGCTGTTTTTT. Encoded protein: CASSNGRNTGELFF. This chain connects TRBV19 to TRBJ2-2, with D possibly TRBD2 on 6 matching bases. The CDR3 is 14 amino acids. CDR1 and CDR2 from the germline V gene are LNHDA and SQIVND (reference sequence). The V gene lost 4 bases and the J gene lost 2 bases, with 8 bases spanning the gap. The whole variable domain, filled in from reference TRBV19 and TRBJ2-2, reads DGGITQSPKYLFRKEGQNVTLSCEQNLNHDAMYWYRQDPGQGLRLIYYSQIVNDFQKGDIAEGYSVSREKKESFPLTVTSAQKNPTAFYLCASSNGRNTGELFFGEGSRLTVL.

Comments on this clonotype: This may arise from a read error, as a much more abundant clone is one base away. This chain uses TRBV28 with TRBJ2-1; 10 bases line up with TRBD2. Germline V gives CDR1 MDHEN, CDR2 SYDVKM. The CDR3 totals 17 residues. Losses at the gene ends were 3 bases for V and 2 bases for J; bases not matched to a gene: 7. CDR3 sequence: CASSFYSGGPTYNEQFF. In DNA, the CDR3 is TGTGCCAGCAGTTTTTATAGCGGGGGGCCCACCTACAATGAGCAGTTCTTC.